A single T cell receptor (beta chain) is shown here with its context. The data derive from a study of blood T cell repertoires in COVID-19. At the level of the study: COVID-19 samples, acute and convalescent, were from the United States, Italy and Spain. Sample material is recorded as cDNA or gDNA derived from T cells, B-cell-depleted T cells, or PBMCs.

As originally analysed: Nucleated cell counts were estimated from reference gene primer amplification. Sequencing was performed with immunoSEQ multiplex PCR; in TCRdb, only in-frame clones are kept and a portion is missing. The V and J calls and clone size are taken from that table; D and trimming were inferred from the DNA. The sample includes about 170,000 clones, approximately 85% of them seen just once. CDR1 SGHAT and CDR2 FQNNGV come from the germline V gene. The V segment lost 2 bases and the J segment 5 bases; nucleotides outside the gene matches: 12. The CDR3 loop spans 18 amino acids. While infection was still active, Seattle patients were enrolled and then followed longitudinally.

The V and J genes are TRBV11-2 and TRBJ2-3, with TRBD2 identical over 11 bases. The sample was peripheral blood. This clonotype was obtained from a woman older than 75 with COVID-19, enrolled during active disease. The CDR3 DNA follows: TGTGCCAGCAGCTTACTTCGAATAGCGGGGGGGGTAGTAGATACGCAGTATTTT. This encodes CASSLLRIAGGVVDTQYF.